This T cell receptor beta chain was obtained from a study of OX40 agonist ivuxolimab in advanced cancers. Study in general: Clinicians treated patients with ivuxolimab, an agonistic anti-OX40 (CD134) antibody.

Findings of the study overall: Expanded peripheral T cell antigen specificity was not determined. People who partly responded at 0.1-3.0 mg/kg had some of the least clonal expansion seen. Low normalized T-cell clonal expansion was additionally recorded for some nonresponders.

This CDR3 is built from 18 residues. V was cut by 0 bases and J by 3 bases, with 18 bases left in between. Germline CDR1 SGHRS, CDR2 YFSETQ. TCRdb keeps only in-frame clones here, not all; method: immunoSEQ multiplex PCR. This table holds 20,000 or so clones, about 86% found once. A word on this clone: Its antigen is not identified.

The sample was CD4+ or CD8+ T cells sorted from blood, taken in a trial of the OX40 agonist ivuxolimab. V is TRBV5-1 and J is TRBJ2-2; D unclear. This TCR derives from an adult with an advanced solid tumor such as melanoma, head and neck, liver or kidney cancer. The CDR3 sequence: CASSLDFLPGTDTGELFF. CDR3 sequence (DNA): TGCGCCAGCAGCTTGGATTTTCTCCCCGGCACCGACACCGGGGAGCTGTTTTTT.